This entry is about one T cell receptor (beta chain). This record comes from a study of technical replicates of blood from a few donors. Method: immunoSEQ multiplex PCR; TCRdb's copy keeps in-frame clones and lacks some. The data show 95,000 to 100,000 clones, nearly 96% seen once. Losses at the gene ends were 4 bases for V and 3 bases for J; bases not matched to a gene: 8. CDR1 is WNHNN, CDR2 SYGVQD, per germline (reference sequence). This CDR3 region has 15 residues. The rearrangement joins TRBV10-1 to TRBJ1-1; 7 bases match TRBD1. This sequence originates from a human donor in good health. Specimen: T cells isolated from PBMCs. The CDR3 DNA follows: TGCGCCAGCAGTGCTGACAGGGCGGGTTACACTGAAGCTTTCTTT. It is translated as CASSADRAGYTEAFF.